These T cell receptor beta chains were read from a single sample in a study of T cell repertoires in cytomegalovirus infection. TCRdb re-called the reads with MiXCR, one entry per CDR3 protein. This sample has about 360,000 distinct CDR3 sequences; over 15% occur once, and the top ten carry approximately 10%. The sequencing sample was made of PBMCs. The receptors shown here come from a human donor in good health (CMV status not recorded). Some clones in this sample may be carry-over from other donors' samples. The CDR3 runs from the conserved cysteine through the conserved F or W. D genes are given only for firm matches. A row's size may be missing; if present it is once, few, many or a size class.

D gene,V gene,clone size,J gene,CDR3 protein,CDR3 DNA
NA,TRBV7-9,NA,TRBJ1-6,CASSVPNSPLHF,TGTGCCAGCAGCGTGCCTAATTCACCCCTCCACTTT
NA,TRBV7-2,many,TRBJ2-2,CASTVNRDTGELFF,TGTGCCAGCACCGTGAACCGAGACACCGGGGAGCTGTTTTTT
NA,TRBV7-2,many,TRBJ1-5,CASSSAGNQPQHF,TGTGCCAGCAGCTCGGCGGGGAATCAGCCCCAGCATTTT
NA,TRBV7-8,many,TRBJ2-1,CASSLEAPALNEQFF,TGTGCCAGCAGCTTAGAAGCGCCAGCCCTCAATGAGCAGTTCTTC
TRBD1,TRBV15,many,TRBJ2-2,CATSRALTRGQGGTGELFF,TGTGCCACCAGCAGAGCCCTTACAAGGGGACAGGGAGGAACCGGGGAGCTGTTTTTT
TRBD2,TRBV20-1,NA,TRBJ2-3,CSATPRRGRSTDTQYF,TGCAGTGCTACCCCCCGGCGCGGGAGGAGCACAGATACGCAGTATTTT
NA,TRBV6-1,NA,TRBJ1-2,CASTPREDYGYTF,TGTGCCAGCACCCCACGGGAGGACTATGGCTACACCTTC
NA,TRBV6-6,NA,TRBJ1-6,CASHRGPGSPLHF,TGTGCCAGCCATAGGGGCCCCGGGTCACCCCTCCACTTT
NA,TRBV28,few,TRBJ1-5,CASSSPGYYQPQHF,TGTGCCAGCAGTTCGCCAGGGTATTATCAGCCCCAGCATTTT
NA,TRBV12-3/TRBV12-4,many,TRBJ2-3,CASSLEEGPVTDTQYF,TGTGCCAGCAGTTTAGAGGAGGGACCAGTCACAGATACGCAGTATTTT
NA,TRBV7-6,many,TRBJ2-2,CASKSGGNTGELFF,TGTGCCAGCAAATCAGGCGGGAACACCGGGGAGCTGTTTTTT
NA,TRBV7-2,many,TRBJ2-2,CASSSDWATGELFF,TGTGCCAGCAGCTCGGACTGGGCCACCGGGGAGCTGTTTTTT
TRBD2,TRBV7-2,many,TRBJ2-2,CASSLDPLAGGTGELFF,TGTGCCAGCAGCTTAGACCCTCTAGCGGGAGGGACCGGGGAGCTGTTTTTT
TRBD2,TRBV20-1,few,TRBJ2-7,CSAGPSGLSYEQYF,TGCAGTGCTGGCCCTAGCGGACTCTCCTACGAGCAGTACTTC
NA,TRBV20-1,NA,TRBJ1-5,CSARDSWGSNINQPQHF,TGCAGTGCTAGAGATTCATGGGGCAGCAATATAAATCAGCCCCAGCATTTT
NA,TRBV5-4,NA,TRBJ1-6,CASSRRGTDSPLHF,TGTGCCAGCAGCCGCCGTGGCACCGATTCACCCCTCCACTTT
NA,TRBV7-2,many,TRBJ1-2,CASSLSPTPDIYGYTF,TGTGCCAGCAGCTTAAGCCCGACACCGGATATCTATGGCTACACCTTC
NA,TRBV20-1,NA,TRBJ2-7,CSASAPLDASYEQYF,TGCAGTGCGTCAGCCCCCTTAGATGCCTCCTACGAGCAGTACTTC
TRBD1,TRBV5-1,few,TRBJ2-3,CASSPAPGQVTDTQYF,TGCGCCAGCAGCCCGGCACCGGGACAGGTTACAGATACGCAGTATTTT
NA,TRBV4-2,NA,TRBJ1-2,CARSPSISDPLYGYTF,TGTGCCAGAAGCCCCTCAATATCGGACCCTCTATATGGCTACACCTTC
TRBD2,TRBV2,NA,TRBJ2-1,CTLGGEHNEQFF,TGTACTCTTGGGGGGGAACACAATGAGCAGTTCTTC
NA,TRBV20-1,NA,TRBJ1-2,CSAKPQGLWLYTF,TGCAGTGCTAAACCCCAGGGGCTATGGCTGTACACCTTC
TRBD2,TRBV20-1,NA,TRBJ2-1,CSASSLAGVSYNEQFF,TGCAGTGCTAGTAGCCTAGCGGGAGTGTCCTACAATGAGCAGTTCTTC
NA,TRBV7-2,NA,TRBJ2-1,CASSLSRPYNEQFF,TGTGCCAGCAGCTTATCGCGGCCGTACAATGAGCAGTTCTTC
TRBD2,TRBV19,NA,TRBJ2-7,CASSIGAGGSSYEQYF,TGTGCCAGTAGTATCGGAGCGGGAGGGAGCTCCTACGAGCAGTACTTC
TRBD2,TRBV5-1,many,TRBJ2-7,CASSWSGGAGEQYF,TGCGCCAGCAGCTGGAGCGGGGGGGCTGGCGAGCAGTACTTC
NA,TRBV19,few,TRBJ1-1,CASSPGRISEAFF,TGTGCCAGTAGCCCGGGGAGGATCTCTGAAGCTTTCTTT
NA,TRBV7-4,NA,TRBJ2-7,CASSQSLRETYSYEQYF,TGTGCCAGCAGCCAATCCTTGAGGGAAACGTACTCCTACGAGCAGTACTTC
NA,TRBV29-1,NA,TRBJ1-6,CSVGDRKNSPLHF,TGCAGCGTAGGTGACAGGAAGAATTCACCCCTCCACTTT
TRBD2,TRBV11-2,many,TRBJ2-7,CASSPLKREGRYEQYF,TGTGCCAGCAGCCCCCTTAAGCGGGAGGGCCGCTACGAGCAGTACTTC
NA,TRBV12-3/TRBV12-4,many,TRBJ2-3,CASSRGLSTDTQYF,TGTGCCAGCAGTCGGGGACTCAGCACAGATACGCAGTATTTT
TRBD1,TRBV11-2,many,TRBJ2-1,CASSPSWSRGLDEQFF,TGTGCCAGCAGCCCCTCCTGGAGCAGGGGGTTGGATGAGCAGTTCTTC
NA,TRBV20-1,few,TRBJ2-5,CTVPRGQETQYF,TGCACAGTCCCCCGGGGTCAAGAGACCCAGTACTTC
NA,TRBV7-2,many,TRBJ2-1,CASSLLGRGYNEQFF,TGTGCCAGCAGCTTACTGGGCAGGGGATACAATGAGCAGTTCTTC